Included here is one T cell receptor beta chain sequence, with context. This sample was included in a study of cytotoxic CD8 clonotypes in ibrutinib-treated CLL. Overall study context: The taking of response samples occurred after a median roughly twelve months of treatment, with a range of 6 to 36.

The intended depth for sequencing was 1 in 200,000 to 1 in 1 million T cells. Libraries were prepared by immunoSEQ multiplex PCR; TCRdb keeps only in-frame clonotypes and omits some of them. In the table there are tens of thousands of clones, nearly 50% of which are singletons. The CDR3 length is 13 residues. Trimming took 0 bases from V and 0 from J, leaving 2 bases between them. Germline lookup yields CDR1 SGHNT and CDR2 YENEEA. The chain is built from TRBV11-3 and TRBJ1-1; D gene uncertain. The clonotype originates from a human donor with chronic lymphocytic leukemia. The source material was PBMCs, sampled before ibrutinib treatment. The CDR3 nucleotides are TGTGCCAGCAGCTTAGATATGAACACTGAAGCTTTCTTT. The encoded protein is CASSLDMNTEAFF. The whole variable domain, filled in from reference TRBV11-3 and TRBJ1-1, reads EAGVVQSPRYKIIEKKQPVAFWCNPISGHNTLYWYLQNLGQGPELLIRYENEEAVDDSQLPKDRFSAERLKGVDSTLKIQPAELGDSAVYLCASSLDMNTEAFFGQGTRLTVV.